These 21 T cell receptor beta chains were sequenced from one sample in a study of human T cells and chemical hapten exposure (dated by TCRdb to about 2021). During library preparation, unique molecular identifiers were attached to individual cDNA molecules so that TCRs could be counted in a quantitative, reproducible way. TCRdb reprocessed the public reads (quality trimming at Q25 with fastp, clone calling with MiXCR) and kept in-frame beta chains. Duplicate CDR3 protein sequences are folded into a single record with the most common DNA and genes. For this sample there are 100,000 to 150,000 distinct CDR3 sequences; 8% to 9.5% appear just once. The ten biggest clones cover around 1.5% of the sample. Total RNA was extracted from unfractionated whole blood that had been collected in Tempus Blood RNA tubes. Input material: whole blood. The receptor source for this set is a human donor in good health. Some clones in this sample may be carry-over from other donors' samples. Donor details come from another sample of the same person, matched by shared clones.

At least ten counts were recorded for this clonotype. This chain uses TRBV24-1 with TRBJ1-5; D gene ambiguous. Trimming removed 2 bases at V and 1 base at J, with 5 bases between. Germline values: CDR1 KGHDR, CDR2 SFDVKD. This CDR3 is built from 14 residues. The DNA of the CDR3 is TGTGCCACCAGTGATTACGGGAGCAATCAGCCCCAGCATTTT. It codes for CATSDYGSNQPQHF.

Many counts were recorded for this clonotype. The rearrangement links TRBV10-3 to TRBJ2-6; a weak D match, TRBD2 (6 bases). CDR3 size: 17 residues. CDR1 and CDR2 (germline): ENHRY, SYGVKD. Trimming removed 6 bases from V and 0 bases from J, with 15 bases in between. CDR3 sequence (DNA): TGTGCCATCAGAGGTTGGACTACCTCCTCTGGGGCCAACGTCCTGACTTTC. This gives the protein CAIRGWTTSSGANVLTF.

The rearrangement links TRBV20-1 to TRBJ1-6; 8 bases align to TRBD1. The CDR3 loop spans 14 amino acids. V shed 5 bases and J 11 bases; nucleotides not matched to a gene: 11. Germline CDR1 reads DFQATT; CDR2 reads SNEGSKA (reference sequence). This CDR3 reads CSAEAGGGSTPLHF. As DNA, the CDR3 is TGCAGTGCTGAGGCAGGGGGCGGATCAACACCCCTCCACTTT.

Ten or more counts support this clonotype. This chain links TRBV12-3 or TRBV12-4 with TRBJ2-2; D call uncertain. The CDR3 has 12 residues. Trimming stripped 7 bases from V and 7 bases from J, with 10 bases between. CDR3 sequence: CASTHHDGELFF. CDR3 nucleotide sequence: TGTGCCAGCACCCACCACGACGGGGAGCTGTTTTTT.

This clonotype was observed a few times. The genes are TRBV2 and TRBJ2-1, with unresolved D. The CDR3 is made up of 17 amino acids. Germline V gene sequence: CDR1 SNHLY, CDR2 FYNNEI. The germline V and J ends were trimmed by 0 bases and 0 bases, with 12 bases remaining between them. The CDR3 nucleotides are TGTGCCAGCAGTGAAGCGCTTCCGGAACACTCCTACAATGAGCAGTTCTTC. Its protein product is CASSEALPEHSYNEQFF.

This clonotype was picked up many times. CDR3 nucleotide sequence: TGCAGTGCTGGTCGACATCTGGGGGGGCTTGGGGACACTGAAGCTTTCTTT. Encoded protein: CSAGRHLGGLGDTEAFF. The chain links TRBV20-1 to TRBJ1-1; TRBD1 might be the D (6 bases). The V end lost 5 bases, the J end lost 3 bases, and 25 bases lay between the germline ends. The CDR3 covers 17 residues. Germline V gene lookup returns CDR1 DFQATT and CDR2 SNEGSKA (reference sequence).

The chain links TRBV10-3 to TRBJ2-7, with TRBD2 matching 8 bases. The CDR3 has 19 amino acids. Germline CDR1 and CDR2: ENHRY and SYGVKD. The ends lost 4 bases at V and 1 base at J; junction bases unmatched: 18. The CDR3 nucleotides are TGTGCCATCAGTGCCTCATCTCGGCCCGGGACTAGTTCTTCCTACGAGCAGTACTTC. Amino acids: CAISASSRPGTSSSYEQYF.

The CDR3 protein is CSVEEWGAHIGGANVLTF. CDR3 coding DNA: TGCAGCGTTGAAGAATGGGGGGCCCATATAGGTGGGGCCAACGTCCTGACTTTC. The chain employs TRBV29-1 and TRBJ2-6; D could derive from TRBD1 or TRBD2 (6 bases each). Deletions cut 0 bases from V and 3 bases from J, with 18 bases between. The CDR3 length is 18 residues. The V gene's germline CDR1 is SQVTM and CDR2 ANQGSEA.

Worth noting for this clonotype: It may be a read error: a sequence one base away is much more abundant. V is TRBV5-1 and J is TRBJ1-2; D ambiguous. V lost 0 bases and J 2 bases, leaving 11 bases between the germline ends. Germline lookup yields CDR1 SGHRS and CDR2 YFSETQ. CDR3 size: 15 residues. The CDR3 nucleotides are TGCGCCAGCAGCTTGGTAGCGGCGGCGAACTATGGCTACACCTTC. It specifies CASSLVAAANYGYTF.

This clonotype has a count of ten or more. The chain recombines TRBV28 with TRBJ2-7, with D possibly matching TRBD1 (5 bases). V gave up 2 bases and J gave up 7 bases, with 9 bases separating them. From germline, CDR1 is MDHEN and CDR2 SYDVKM. The CDR3 totals 12 residues. Here the CDR3 DNA reads TGTGCCAGCAGTTTACAGGGTAGGGAGCAGTACTTC. Translated, it gives CASSLQGREQYF. The full variable domain, with the rest looked up from reference TRBV28 and TRBJ2-7, is DVKVTQSSRYLVKRTGEKVFLECVQDMDHENMFWYRQDPGLGLRLIYFSYDVKMKEKGDIPEGYSVSREKKERFSLILESASTNQTSMYLCASSLQGREQYFGPGTRLTVT.

This clonotype was counted a few times. DNA for the CDR3: TGCAGTGCCCCAGCGGGAGAGGGGCAAGAGACCCAGTACTTC. Translated: CSAPAGEGQETQYF. This chain uses TRBV20-1 with TRBJ2-5, with 8 bases matching TRBD2. The length of the CDR3 is 14 residues. From germline, CDR1 is DFQATT and CDR2 SNEGSKA (reference sequence). The V gene end was trimmed by 6 bases and the J gene end by 2 bases; junction bases not matched to a gene: 8.

This clonotype was seen a few times. The chain couples TRBV19 to TRBJ2-2; D is undetermined. V was cut by 3 bases and J by 7 bases, with 9 bases left in between. Germline CDR1 reads LNHDA; CDR2 reads SQIVND (reference sequence). The CDR3 extends over 13 amino acids. The CDR3 region is CASSINGIGELFF. The CDR3 DNA follows: TGTGCCAGTAGTATTAATGGAATCGGGGAGCTGTTTTTT.

The sample holds a few counts of this clonotype. The J gene is TRBJ2-1, the V gene TRBV12-3 or TRBV12-4; D is uncertain. This CDR3 has 14 residues. Trimming took 3 bases from V and 6 from J, leaving 12 bases between them. Written as DNA, the CDR3 is TGTGCCAGCAGTTTGGGCTCCCTGAGCAATGAGCAGTTCTTC. This codes for CASSLGSLSNEQFF.

The table lists this clonotype with a few counts. The CDR3 protein is CSVLGVFDGAGAYNEQFF. DNA of the CDR3: TGCAGCGTTCTGGGGGTTTTTGATGGAGCGGGAGCATACAATGAGCAGTTCTTC. The V gene is TRBV29-1, the J gene TRBJ2-1, with 8 bases that match TRBD2. V gave up 5 bases and J gave up 4 bases; unmatched junction bases: 19. The germline V gene encodes CDR1 SQVTM and CDR2 ANQGSEA. The CDR3 is made up of 18 amino acids.

V usage is TRBV6-5 and J usage is TRBJ2-1, with 7 bases matching TRBD1. Germline CDR1 and CDR2: MNHEY and SVGAGI. This CDR3 region has 15 residues. J gave up 5 bases and V 3 bases, and 7 bases lay outside the gene matches. CDR3 nucleotide sequence: TGTGCCAGCAGTTATTTGGGACAGAATAACAATGAGCAGTTCTTC. Translation: CASSYLGQNNNEQFF.

This clonotype was picked up many times. The chain carries TRBV23-1 and TRBJ1-5, with TRBD1 identical over 7 bases. TRBV23-1 is an ORF, with its function uncertain. The CDR3 spans 14 residues. After removal of 5 bases from V and 9 bases from J, the junction contained 10 bases not matched to a gene. The DNA for the CDR3 is TGCGCCAGCAGTAGGGCGACAGGGAGAAGGCCCCAGCATTTT. Translation gives CASSRATGRRPQHF.

This clonotype was seen ten or more times. The rearrangement joins TRBV5-1 to TRBJ2-7, with D tentatively TRBD2 (6 bases). The CDR3 extends over 14 amino acids. Per germline, CDR1 SGHRS and CDR2 YFSETQ. V lost 2 bases, J lost 0 bases, and 9 bases lay in between. In nucleotides, the CDR3 is TGCGCCAGCAGCTTTAGCGGTGTCTCCTACGAGCAGTACTTC. Translated: CASSFSGVSYEQYF.

This clonotype was counted between two and nine times. The chain recombines TRBV11-3 with TRBJ2-7; tentative D call: TRBD1 (6 bases). The CDR3 runs to 14 residues. The V and J ends lost 4 bases and 2 bases respectively, with 12 bases between them. Looked up from germline, CDR1 is SGHNT and CDR2 is YENEEA. The CDR3 protein is CASSSGDVTYEQYF. CDR3 bases: TGTGCCAGCAGCTCAGGGGACGTCACCTACGAGCAGTACTTC.

This clonotype was recorded a few times. The V gene is TRBV19, the J gene TRBJ1-1; D uncertain. Germline lookup yields CDR1 LNHDA and CDR2 SQIVND (reference sequence). CDR3 length equals 15 residues. V was shortened by 3 bases and J by 7 bases, with 18 bases between the two germline ends. CDR3 DNA sequence: TGTGCCAGTAGTATTGCCGCCCTCGGGATTCTTGAAGCTTTCTTT. Translating it yields CASSIAALGILEAFF.

This clonotype was seen repeatedly, ten times or more. V and J are TRBV20-1 and TRBJ1-4; 10 bases line up with TRBD1. The CDR3 runs 13 residues. V trimming: 6 bases; J trimming: 8 bases; junction bases outside the gene matches: 6. Germline V lookup: CDR1 DFQATT, CDR2 SNEGSKA (reference sequence). CDR3 sequence reads: CSAPGQGLEKLFF. The DNA for the CDR3 is TGCAGTGCCCCGGGACAGGGGCTGGAAAAACTGTTTTTT.

This clonotype was detected only a few times. The gene calls are TRBV12-5 and TRBJ2-3, with D possibly called TRBD1 or TRBD2 (5 bases each). Germline V gives CDR1 LGHNT, CDR2 FRNRAP. Trimming shortened V by 7 bases and J by 0 bases, and 14 bases separated the two germline ends. The CDR3 length is 15 residues. The CDR3 region has the DNA TGTGCTAGTGCCCGGGACGGCGTTAGCACAGATACGCAGTATTTT. As protein: CASARDGVSTDTQYF.